The rows below give T cell receptor beta chains drawn from one sample of a study of CXCR3-negative and CXCR3-positive naive CD8 T cells. TCRdb reworked the 5' RACE reads into one entry per CDR3 protein, no DNA. The table for this sample gives over 95,000 distinct CDR3 sequences. Sequenced material: naive CXCR3+ CD8+ T cells from blood. The receptors stem from a human donor in good health. Some clones in this sample may be carry-over from other donors' samples. CDR3s include the opening cysteine and the closing phenylalanine or tryptophan. Each record gives: J gene, V gene, CDR3 protein.

TRBJ2-7 | TRBV5-5 | CASSLNRGPLEQYF
TRBJ2-6 | TRBV7-9 | CASSYPGGYSGANVLTF
TRBJ2-1 | TRBV12-3/TRBV12-4 | CAASLNNEQFF
TRBJ2-7 | TRBV10-1 | CASSDMGRAEQYF
TRBJ1-1 | TRBV7-9 | CASSLGGLNTEAFF
TRBJ2-1 | TRBV6-5 | CASSYLGTGESYNEQFF
TRBJ2-7 | TRBV12-3/TRBV12-4 | CASSSSSGGAYEQYF
TRBJ2-1 | TRBV2 | CASSETPLGVRFF
TRBJ2-1 | TRBV15 | CATQEGPNEQFF
TRBJ2-2 | TRBV7-9 | CASSPPWLWNTGELFF
TRBJ2-5 | TRBV20-1 | CSTYLDTGYQETQYF
TRBJ2-1 | TRBV6-6 | CASSFGVPEQFF
TRBJ2-5 | TRBV27 | CASSDQETQYF
TRBJ2-5 | TRBV29-1 | CSVDGLAQQETQYF
TRBJ2-2 | TRBV19 | CASSIDGFGTGVSGELFF
TRBJ2-3 | TRBV10-2 | CASTSRGTDTQYF
TRBJ1-2 | TRBV2 | CAPSPPRYGYTF
TRBJ1-1 | TRBV7-9 | CASSLGSGTGEAFF
TRBJ2-1 | TRBV19 | CASSPRGGPGTILHEQFF
TRBJ2-7 | TRBV20-1 | CSARWTSDYEQYF
TRBJ2-7 | TRBV6-2/TRBV6-3 | CASIGRGRAYEQYF
TRBJ2-2 | TRBV28 | CASTEDTYTGELFF
TRBJ2-1 | TRBV3-1 | CASSQVRGASNEQFF
TRBJ2-1 | TRBV14 | CASSQRGPGNEQFF
TRBJ2-7 | TRBV5-1 | CASSPDTSGAYEQYF
TRBJ2-7 | TRBV18 | CASSPSGAGGKYEQYF
TRBJ2-7 | TRBV12-3/TRBV12-4 | CASNRGQGAHEQYF
TRBJ2-7 | TRBV20-1 | CSARDLAGSASYEQYF
TRBJ2-1 | TRBV27 | CASSPDDPRQGDGNEQFF
TRBJ2-1 | TRBV14 | CASSQSMAGEQFF
TRBJ1-2 | TRBV4-2 | CASSGTGVSYGYTF
TRBJ2-7 | TRBV27 | CASSLGGDGDEQYF
TRBJ2-7 | TRBV4-1 | CASSIPDDYEQYF
TRBJ1-3 | TRBV9 | CASSVASSWVSGNTIYF
TRBJ2-5 | TRBV29-1 | CSGGYARVGETQYF
TRBJ2-2 | TRBV10-1 | CASKGDTNTGELFF
TRBJ2-5 | TRBV7-6 | CASSLWTGVETQYF
TRBJ2-3 | TRBV12-3/TRBV12-4 | CASSPGTDRTDTQYF
TRBJ1-5 | TRBV28 | CASRGGVRQPQHF
TRBJ2-3 | TRBV6-5 | CASSYLRSSTDTQYF
TRBJ2-5 | TRBV7-3 | CASSLDIWETQYF
TRBJ1-1 | TRBV3-1 | CASSQDAGTGLNTEAFF
TRBJ2-7 | TRBV29-1 | CSVQGAGGTYEQYF
TRBJ2-7 | TRBV15 | CATSGDGYSYEQYF
TRBJ2-7 | TRBV7-2 | CASSLAQTGFNEQYF
TRBJ2-7 | TRBV20-1 | CSATAGGSEQYF
TRBJ1-5 | TRBV2 | CASSEPRGRSGNQPQHF
TRBJ1-1 | TRBV7-9 | CASSLVFNTEAFF
TRBJ2-3 | TRBV7-2 | CASSSTGRAGADTQYF
TRBJ2-3 | TRBV7-9 | CASSRVARLAGGDTQYF
TRBJ1-6 | TRBV12-3/TRBV12-4 | CASSRDSDLNSPLHF
TRBJ2-1 | TRBV7-9 | CASRHGGRVYNEQFF
TRBJ1-1 | TRBV28 | CASRTKWAVNTEAFF
TRBJ2-5 | TRBV20-1 | CSARDPRAWETQYF
TRBJ2-3 | TRBV20-1 | CSAKNRADAGTSLTDTQYF